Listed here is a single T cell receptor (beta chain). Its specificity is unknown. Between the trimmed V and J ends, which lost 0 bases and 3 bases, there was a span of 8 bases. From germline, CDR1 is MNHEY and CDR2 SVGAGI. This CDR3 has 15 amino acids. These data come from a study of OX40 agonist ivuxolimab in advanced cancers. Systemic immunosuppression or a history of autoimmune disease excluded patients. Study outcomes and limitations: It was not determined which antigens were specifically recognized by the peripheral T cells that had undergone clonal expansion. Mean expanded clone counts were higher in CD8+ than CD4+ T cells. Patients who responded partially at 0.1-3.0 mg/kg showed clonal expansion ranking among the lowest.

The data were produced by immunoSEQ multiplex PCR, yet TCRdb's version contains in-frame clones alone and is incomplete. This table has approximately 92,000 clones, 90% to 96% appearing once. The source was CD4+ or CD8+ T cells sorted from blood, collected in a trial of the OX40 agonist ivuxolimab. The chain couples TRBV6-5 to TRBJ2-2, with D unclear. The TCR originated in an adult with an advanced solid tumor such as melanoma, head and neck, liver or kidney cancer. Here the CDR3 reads CASSYSPTDTGELFF. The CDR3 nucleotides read TGTGCCAGCAGTTACTCCCCCACAGACACCGGGGAGCTGTTTTTT.